The clone carrying this T cell receptor beta chain was seen a handful of times. Its target is unknown. These data come from a study of CD8 T cells in ankylosing spondylitis. TCRdb re-called the 5' RACE reads through MiXCR, storing one row per CDR3 protein. The sample includes around 140,000 distinct CDR3 sequences, about 15% seen only once; the top ten take around a third. Trimming at V came to 2 bases and at J to 2 bases, leaving 15 bases not matched to a gene. This CDR3 contains 19 residues. Germline values: CDR1 LGHDT, CDR2 YNNKEL (reference sequence). General observations from the study: Both synovial fluid and blood in reactive arthritis had previously been reported to carry some motif variants. A motif of several highly homologous TCR beta variants was seen as apparently characteristic of ankylosing spondylitis blood.

This receptor was identified in a male donor with ankylosing spondylitis. V and J are TRBV3-1 and TRBJ1-2, with 9 nucleotides matching TRBD1. The material sequenced was blood, either unsorted or a sorted T cell fraction (not recorded which). The DNA for the CDR3 is TGTGCCAGCAGCCAACTTACCGGGACAGGGAGTCTCCCCAACTATGGCTACACCTTC. It yields the protein CASSQLTGTGSLPNYGYTF.